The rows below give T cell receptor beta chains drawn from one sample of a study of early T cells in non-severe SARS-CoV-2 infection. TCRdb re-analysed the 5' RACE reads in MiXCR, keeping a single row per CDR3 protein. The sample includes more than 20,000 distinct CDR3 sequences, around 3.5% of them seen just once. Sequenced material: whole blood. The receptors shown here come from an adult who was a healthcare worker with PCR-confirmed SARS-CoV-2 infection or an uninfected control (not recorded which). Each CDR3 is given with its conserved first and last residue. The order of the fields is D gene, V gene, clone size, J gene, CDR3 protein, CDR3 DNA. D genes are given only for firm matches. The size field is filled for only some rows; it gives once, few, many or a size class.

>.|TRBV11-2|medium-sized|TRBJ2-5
CASSLPFGLLAQETQYF
TGTGCCAGCAGCTTACCTTTTGGGCTCCTAGCGCAAGAGACCCAGTACTTC
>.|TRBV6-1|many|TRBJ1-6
CASSESWAYNSPLHF
TGTGCCAGCAGTGAAAGTTGGGCCTATAATTCACCCCTCCACTTT
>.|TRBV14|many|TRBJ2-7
CASSQVYGYEQYF
TGTGCCAGCAGCCAAGTCTATGGCTACGAGCAGTACTTC
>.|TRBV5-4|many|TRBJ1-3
CASSLTGGNTIYF
TGTGCCAGCAGCTTAACAGGGGGAAACACCATATATTTT
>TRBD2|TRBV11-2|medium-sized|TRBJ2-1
CASRSTSGGRNEQFF
TGTGCCAGCAGGTCCACTAGCGGGGGTCGAAATGAGCAGTTCTTC
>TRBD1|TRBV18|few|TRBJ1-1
CASSRTGGLFLNTEAFF
TGTGCCAGCTCTAGGACAGGGGGCTTATTCCTGAACACTGAAGCTTTCTTT
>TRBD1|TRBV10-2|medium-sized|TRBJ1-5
CASSDLWTGGQPQHF
TGCGCCAGCAGTGATCTGTGGACAGGGGGTCAGCCCCAGCATTTT
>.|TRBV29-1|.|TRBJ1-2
CSVEDPKQSYGYTF
TGCAGCGTTGAAGATCCGAAACAAAGCTATGGCTACACCTTC
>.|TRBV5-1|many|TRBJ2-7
CASSLAGQEQYF
TGCGCCAGCAGCTTGGCAGGGCAGGAGCAGTACTTC
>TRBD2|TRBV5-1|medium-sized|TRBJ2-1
CASSFTGTSGVYNEQFF
TGCGCCAGCAGCTTCACAGGGACTAGCGGGGTTTACAATGAGCAGTTCTTC
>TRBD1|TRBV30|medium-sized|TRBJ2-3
CACLTGGKDTQYF
TGTGCCTGTCTGACAGGGGGCAAAGATACGCAGTATTTT
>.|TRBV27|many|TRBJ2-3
CASSFVGYSTDTQYF
TGTGCCAGCAGTTTTGTGGGGTACAGCACAGATACGCAGTATTTT
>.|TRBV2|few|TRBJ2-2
CASSEGRLAKTGELFF
TGTGCCAGCAGTGAAGGTCGCCTAGCAAAGACCGGGGAGCTGTTTTTT
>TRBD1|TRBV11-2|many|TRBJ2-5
CASSSTGGQETQYF
TGTGCCAGCAGCTCCACAGGGGGTCAAGAGACCCAGTACTTC
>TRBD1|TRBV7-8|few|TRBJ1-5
CASSLAGGSNQPQHF
TGTGCCAGCAGCTTAGCAGGGGGCAGCAATCAGCCCCAGCATTTT
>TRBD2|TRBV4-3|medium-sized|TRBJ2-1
CASSQGGSRDEQFF
TGCGCCAGCAGCCAAGGCGGGAGCAGGGATGAGCAGTTCTTC
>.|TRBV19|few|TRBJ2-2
CASTSRGQGPGELFF
TGTGCCAGTACCTCCAGGGGTCAGGGTCCCGGGGAGCTGTTTTTT
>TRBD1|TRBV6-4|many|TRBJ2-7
CASSDSRNGTGSSYEQYF
TGTGCCAGCAGTGACTCGAGAAACGGGACAGGGAGCTCCTACGAGCAGTACTTC
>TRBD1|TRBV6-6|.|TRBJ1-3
CASSQTTGHGNTIYF
TGTGCCAGCAGTCAAACGACAGGGCATGGAAACACCATATATTTT
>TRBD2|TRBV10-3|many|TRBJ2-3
CAISEGRGVRTDTQYF
TGTGCCATCAGTGAAGGGCGGGGGGTCCGCACAGATACGCAGTATTTT
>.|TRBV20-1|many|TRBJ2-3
CSETAYTSTDTQYF
TGCAGTGAAACGGCATACACTAGCACAGATACGCAGTATTTT
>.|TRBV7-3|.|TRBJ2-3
CASSRQSGRADTQYF
TGTGCCAGCAGCCGCCAGTCGGGGCGGGCAGATACGCAGTATTTT
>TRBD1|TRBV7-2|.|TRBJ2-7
CASSPRDRCYEQYF
TGTGCCAGCAGCCCCCGGGACAGGTGTTACGAGCAGTACTTC
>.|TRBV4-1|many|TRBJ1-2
CASSQAGGARGYTF
TGCGCCAGCAGCCAAGCCGGGGGAGCGCGTGGCTACACCTTC
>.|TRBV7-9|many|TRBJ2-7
CASSLGKGVSYEQYF
TGTGCCAGCAGCTTAGGAAAGGGGGTTTCCTACGAGCAGTACTTC
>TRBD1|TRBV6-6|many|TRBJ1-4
CASSSRTGGEEKLFF
TGTGCCAGCAGTTCCAGGACAGGGGGAGAGGAAAAACTGTTTTTT
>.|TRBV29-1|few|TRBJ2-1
CSVGGASYNEQFF
TGCAGCGTGGGGGGCGCTTCCTACAATGAGCAGTTCTTC
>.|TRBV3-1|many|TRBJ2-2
CASTPGAQAGELFF
TGTGCCAGCACCCCGGGGGCGCAGGCCGGGGAGCTGTTTTTT
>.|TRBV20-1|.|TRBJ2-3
CSADADTQYF
TGCAGTGCTGATGCCGATACGCAGTATTTT
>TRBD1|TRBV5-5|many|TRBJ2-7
CASSLGGTGAYEQYF
TGTGCCAGCAGCTTGGGGGGGACAGGGGCCTACGAGCAGTACTTC
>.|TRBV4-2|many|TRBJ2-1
CASSQEKGPISSEQFF
TGTGCCAGCAGCCAAGAAAAAGGACCGATATCGAGTGAGCAGTTCTTC
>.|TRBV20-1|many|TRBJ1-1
CSASSGARNTEAFF
TGCAGTGCTAGTTCTGGGGCGCGGAACACTGAAGCTTTCTTT
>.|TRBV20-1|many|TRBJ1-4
CSARDGGAGEKLFF
TGCAGTGCTAGAGATGGGGGGGCCGGGGAAAAACTGTTTTTT
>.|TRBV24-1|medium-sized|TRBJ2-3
CATSDRNRAGTDTQYF
TGTGCCACCAGTGATCGCAATAGAGCGGGCACAGATACGCAGTATTTT
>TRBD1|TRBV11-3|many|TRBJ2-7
CASSTGQGYEQYF
TGTGCCAGCAGCACGGGACAGGGCTACGAGCAGTACTTC
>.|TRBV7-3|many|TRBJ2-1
CASSLMGGSYNEQFF
TGTGCCAGCAGCTTAATGGGGGGCTCCTACAATGAGCAGTTCTTC
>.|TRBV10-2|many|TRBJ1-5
CASSDTYNQPQHF
TGCGCCAGCAGTGATACTTACAATCAGCCCCAGCATTTT
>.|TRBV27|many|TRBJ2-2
CASSLIGAGELFF
TGTGCCAGCAGTCTAATAGGTGCCGGGGAGCTGTTTTTT
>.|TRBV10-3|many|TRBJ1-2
CAISEGRAENYGYTF
TGTGCCATCAGTGAGGGCAGGGCGGAGAACTATGGCTACACCTTC
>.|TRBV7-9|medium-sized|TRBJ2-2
CASSLRGGSGELFF
TGTGCCAGCAGCTTAAGGGGAGGATCCGGGGAGCTGTTTTTT
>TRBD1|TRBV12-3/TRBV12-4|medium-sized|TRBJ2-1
CASSLRGQGARYNEQFF
TGTGCCAGCAGTTTACGCGGACAGGGGGCGCGTTACAATGAGCAGTTCTTC
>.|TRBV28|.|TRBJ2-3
CASSLPGSTDTQYF
TGTGCCAGCAGTCTCCCGGGGTCAACAGATACGCAGTATTTT
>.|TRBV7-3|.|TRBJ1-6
CASSFGRGGNSPLHF
TGTGCCAGCAGCTTCGGACGCGGGGGCAATTCACCCCTCCACTTT
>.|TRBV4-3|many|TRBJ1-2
CASSQDPNYGYTF
TGCGCCAGCAGCCAAGACCCGAACTATGGCTACACCTTC
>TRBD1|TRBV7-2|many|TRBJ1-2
CASSSRGQGDYGYTF
TGTGCCAGCAGCAGCAGAGGACAGGGCGACTATGGCTACACCTTC
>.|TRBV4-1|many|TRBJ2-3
CASSQDRPLTDTQYF
TGCGCCAGCAGCCAAGACCGGCCGCTCACAGATACGCAGTATTTT
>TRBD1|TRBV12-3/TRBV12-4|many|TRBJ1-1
CASSLMTGGTEAFF
TGTGCCAGCAGTTTGATGACAGGGGGCACTGAAGCTTTCTTT
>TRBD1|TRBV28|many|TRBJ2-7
CASSPTGSGRYEQYF
TGTGCCAGCAGTCCGACAGGGTCAGGCCGCTACGAGCAGTACTTC
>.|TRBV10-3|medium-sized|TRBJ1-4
CAISANMREKLFF
TGTGCCATCAGTGCCAATATGAGGGAAAAACTGTTTTTT
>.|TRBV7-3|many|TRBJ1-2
CASSLSLNYGYTF
TGTGCCAGCAGCTTAAGCCTAAACTATGGCTACACCTTC
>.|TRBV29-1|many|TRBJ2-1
CSVEKRLAASSYNEQFF
TGCAGCGTTGAAAAAAGGCTGGCAGCAAGCTCCTACAATGAGCAGTTCTTC
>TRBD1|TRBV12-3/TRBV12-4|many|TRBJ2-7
CASSGTGGQSEQYF
TGTGCCAGCAGCGGGACAGGGGGCCAAAGCGAGCAGTACTTC
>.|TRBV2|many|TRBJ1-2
CASRDRNYGYTF
TGTGCCAGCAGGGACAGAAACTATGGCTACACCTTC